The next 22 T cell receptor beta chains were all read from a single sample in a study of blood T cell repertoires in COVID-19. Sequencing was performed with immunoSEQ multiplex PCR; in TCRdb, only in-frame clones are kept and a portion is missing. The repertoire consists of around 300,000 clones, with about nine tenths occurring once and the leading ten covering approximately 2%. Specimen: peripheral blood. The receptors were gathered from a man in his fifties or sixties with acute or convalescent COVID-19.

This chain links TRBV13 with TRBJ2-7; D is ambiguous. The germline gives CDR1 PRHDT, CDR2 FYEKMQ (reference sequence). The CDR3 consists of 14 residues. Trimming took off 7 bases at V and 3 bases at J, with 16 bases between the two ends. CDR3 in amino acids: CASNLRRNSYEQYF. CDR3 nucleotides: TGTGCCAGCAACCTACGCAGGAACAGCTACGAGCAGTACTTC.

This chain links TRBV5-5 with TRBJ1-5, with unresolved D. The CDR3 is 16 amino acids. The germline V and J ends were trimmed by 0 bases and 3 bases, with 13 bases remaining between them. Looked up from germline, CDR1 is SGHKS and CDR2 is YYEKEE (reference sequence). The CDR3, as DNA: TGTGCCAGCAGCTTGGGTCCGGGGTCGACCAATCAGCCCCAGCATTTT. Residues: CASSLGPGSTNQPQHF.

The chain joins TRBV2 to TRBJ1-5; tentatively, D is TRBD1 (5 bases). This CDR3 is 13 amino acids long. Deletions cut 8 bases from V and 4 bases from J, with 12 bases between. Germline values: CDR1 SNHLY, CDR2 FYNNEI. The DNA for the CDR3 is TGTGCCAGCGGGAGGGACGTGAATCAGCCCCAGCATTTT. Its translation: CASGRDVNQPQHF.

The rearrangement joins TRBV10-1 to TRBJ2-1; TRBD2 aligns across 7 bases. The junction had 14 bases not matched to a gene; V was cut back by 11 bases and J by 10 bases. Germline CDR1 is WNHNN and CDR2 is SYGVQD (reference sequence). CDR3 length: 13 residues. The DNA of the CDR3 is TGCGCCGAAAACCGAAGCGGGGTCGGGGAGCAGTTCTTC. Protein: CAENRSGVGEQFF.

The V and J genes are TRBV11-3 and TRBJ2-1; the match to TRBD1 covers 7 bases. Looked up from germline, CDR1 is SGHNT and CDR2 is YENEEA. The V and J ends lost 4 bases and 0 bases, in that order; junction bases with no gene match: 9. The CDR3 is 17 residues long. Here the CDR3 reads CASSSPRDSSSYNEQFF. The CDR3 DNA is TGTGCCAGCAGCTCACCTCGGGACAGCAGCTCCTACAATGAGCAGTTCTTC.

The rearrangement uses TRBV9 and TRBJ1-1; the D is unclear. The ends were cut back, 4 bases at V and 1 base at J, with 14 bases in the middle. Germline values: CDR1 SGDLS, CDR2 YYNGEE. There are 15 residues in the CDR3. This chain's CDR3 is CASSPHLGQNTEAFF. The CDR3 DNA sequence: TGTGCCAGCAGCCCCCACCTTGGGCAGAACACTGAAGCTTTCTTT. Drawing the rest from reference TRBV9 and TRBJ1-1, the complete variable domain is DSGVTQTPKHLITATGQRVTLRCSPRSGDLSVYWYQQSLDQGLQFLIQYYNGEERAKGNILERFSAQQFPDLHSELNLSSLELGDSALYFCASSPHLGQNTEAFFGQGTRLTVV.

V gene TRBV5-6 combines with J gene TRBJ1-2; 8 bases agree with TRBD1. CDR1 is SGHDT, CDR2 YYEEEE, per germline. There are 15 residues in the CDR3. V lost 5 bases and J lost 4; bases outside the gene matches: 10. The DNA for the CDR3 is TGTGCCAGCAGGGGCACAGGGGGGGCGGCCTATGGCTACACCTTC. This encodes CASRGTGGAAYGYTF.

In this sample, this clone turned up once. The identical CDR3 is also encoded by other nucleotide sequences in the sample. The rearrangement uses TRBV12-3 or TRBV12-4 and TRBJ1-6; D is uncertain. This CDR3 has 13 residues. Trimming took 2 bases from V and 6 from J, leaving 5 bases between them. The CDR3 region is CASSLQANSPLHF. The CDR3 bases are TGTGCCAGCAGTTTACAGGCTAATTCACCCCTCCACTTT.

The chain joins TRBV7-2 to TRBJ1-2; possibly TRBD1 for D (5 bases). CDR3 length equals 14 residues. V lost 5 bases and J 4 bases, leaving 14 bases between the germline ends. CDR1 and CDR2 (germline): SGHTA, FQGNSA. As DNA, the CDR3 is TGTGCCAGCAGCCTCGGGACTCCTAGCTATGGCTACACCTTC. Translated, it gives CASSLGTPSYGYTF.

V is TRBV19 and J is TRBJ2-5; D possibly corresponds to TRBD2 (6 bases). The CDR3 is made up of 13 amino acids. Trimming cost V 5 bases and J 7 bases, with 14 bases left between them. Germline CDR1 and CDR2: LNHDA and SQIVND (reference sequence). CDR3 in DNA: TGTGCCAGTAGTCTTGGTATCGGGGGGACCCAGTACTTC. It is translated as CASSLGIGGTQYF.

V is TRBV7-6 and J is TRBJ2-1; TRBD1 matches at 7 bases. Germline V lookup: CDR1 SGHVS, CDR2 FNYEAQ. This CDR3 has 14 amino acids. Germline trimming cut 5 bases from V and 7 bases from J; bases unmatched to any gene: 8. Written as DNA, the CDR3 is TGTGCCAGCAGCCAAGACAGGGTTCGGAATGAGCAGTTCTTC. Protein sequence: CASSQDRVRNEQFF. The variable domain in full, completed from reference TRBV7-6 and TRBJ2-1, reads GAGVSQSPRYKVTKRGQDVALRCDPISGHVSLYWYRQALGQGPEFLTYFNYEAQQDKSGLPNDRFSAERPEGSISTLTIQRTEQRDSAMYRCASSQDRVRNEQFFGPGTRLTVL.

This clone was seen only once. The chain combines TRBV5-8 with TRBJ1-2; 7 nucleotides match TRBD1. Trimming removed 6 bases from V and 12 bases from J; junction bases left unmatched: 8. The CDR3 has 11 amino acids. The V gene's germline CDR1 is SGHTS and CDR2 YDEGEE. The CDR3 here is CASTGTASHTF. The CDR3 DNA reads TGTGCCAGCACCGGGACAGCCTCCCACACCTTC.

The chain carries TRBV20-1 and TRBJ1-2; D remains ambiguous. In germline, CDR1 is DFQATT, CDR2 SNEGSKA (reference sequence). The CDR3 has 11 amino acids. Trimming took off 6 bases at V and 7 bases at J, with 12 bases between the two ends. DNA for the CDR3: TGCAGTGCCGCGGACTTTCTTGGCTACACCTTC. Its protein product is CSAADFLGYTF.

This clone was observed a handful of times. CDR3 in DNA: TGTGCCAGCAGCGGCCCGGGACTTGAAGCTTTCTTT. Amino acids: CASSGPGLEAFF. The V call is TRBV5-5, the J call TRBJ1-1; D might be TRBD1 (5 bases). Looked up from germline, CDR1 is SGHKS and CDR2 is YYEKEE (reference sequence). V was shortened by 4 bases and J by 7 bases, with 11 bases between the two germline ends. This CDR3 spans 12 amino acids.

V is TRBV11-2 and J is TRBJ2-5; tentative D call: TRBD1 (6 bases). The CDR3 runs 18 residues. Germline CDR1 SGHAT, CDR2 FQNNGV. Trimming pared 0 bases from V and 5 bases from J, leaving 22 bases between. CDR3 sequence reads: CASSLELRGLGGMETQYF. CDR3 bases: TGTGCCAGCAGCTTAGAACTCAGGGGTTTAGGTGGGATGGAGACCCAGTACTTC.

This clone was counted a single time. The V and J genes are TRBV14 and TRBJ1-1; 7 positions match TRBD1. Per the germline V gene, CDR1 is SGHDN and CDR2 is FVKESK. The CDR3 has 14 amino acids. V lost 4 bases to trimming and J lost 5 bases; unmatched junction nucleotides: 7. The CDR3 bases are TGTGCCAGCAGCCCCCTGACAGGGCTAACTGAAGCTTTCTTT. It codes for CASSPLTGLTEAFF.

The chain recombines TRBV7-8 with TRBJ2-1; 11 bases line up with TRBD1. Germline CDR1 reads SGHVS; CDR2 reads FQNEAQ. The CDR3 is 15 residues long. V lost 5 bases and J lost 4; bases outside the gene matches: 4. The CDR3 sequence: CASSARDRGYNEQFF. The CDR3 nucleotides are TGTGCCAGCAGCGCCCGGGACAGGGGGTACAATGAGCAGTTCTTC.

The chain couples TRBV5-1 to TRBJ1-5, with D unclear. CDR3 length: 15 residues. V lost 0 bases and J 1 base, leaving 8 bases between the germline ends. CDR1 and CDR2 from the germline V gene are SGHRS and YFSETQ. CDR3 residues: CASSLGGISNQPQHF. In DNA, the CDR3 is TGCGCCAGCAGCTTGGGAGGTATCAGCAATCAGCCCCAGCATTTT.

Ten or more counts support this clone. The chain employs TRBV5-1 and TRBJ2-7; 9 nucleotides agree with TRBD1. V shed 4 bases, J shed 3 bases, and the junction held 8 bases outside the gene matches. The CDR3 sequence is 15 residues long. Germline V gives CDR1 SGHRS, CDR2 YFSETQ. The CDR3 region is CASSRPGQGGYEQYF. The CDR3 region has the DNA TGCGCCAGCAGCAGACCGGGACAGGGAGGCTACGAGCAGTACTTC. Full variable domain (outside the CDR3, taken from reference TRBV5-1 and TRBJ2-7): KAGVTQTPRYLIKTRGQQVTLSCSPISGHRSVSWYQQTPGQGLQFLFEYFSETQRNKGNFPGRFSGRQFSNSRSEMNVSTLELGDSALYLCASSRPGQGGYEQYFGPGTRLTVT.

The V call is TRBV3-1 (or the pseudogene TRBV3-2), the J call TRBJ2-7, with 10 nucleotides matching TRBD2. Unmatched junction bases numbered 0, after V lost 1 base and J lost 3 bases. The CDR3 sequence is 14 residues long. Looked up from germline, CDR1 is LGHDT and CDR2 is YNNKEL (reference sequence). In nucleotides, the CDR3 is TGTGCCAGCAGCCAAGGACTAGCGGGCTACGAGCAGTACTTC. Translated, it gives CASSQGLAGYEQYF.

The chain uses TRBV7-8 and TRBJ1-4; 7 bases are shared with TRBD1. Germline lookup yields CDR1 SGHVS and CDR2 FQNEAQ. This CDR3 region has 15 residues. Trimming took 5 bases from V and 2 from J; bases not matched to a gene: 5. CDR3 DNA: TGTGCCAGCAGCCTTCACAGGGGTACTAATGAAAAACTGTTTTTT. Protein: CASSLHRGTNEKLFF.

The V call is TRBV7-8, the J call TRBJ1-5, with D unclear. CDR1 is SGHVS and CDR2 is FQNEAQ in the germline V gene. The CDR3 sequence is 13 residues long. V shed 0 bases and J shed 5 bases, with 5 bases lying between them. CDR3: CASSLARDQPQHF. CDR3 DNA: TGTGCCAGCAGCTTAGCAAGAGATCAGCCCCAGCATTTT.